This record covers a single T cell receptor (beta chain). This clonotype was counted at least ten times. Its target antigen remains unknown. Base-call qualities are not available, and no considerably larger clone is one nucleotide away. V lost 5 bases and J lost 9 bases, and the count of bases not matched to a germline gene is 10. The germline V gene supplies CDR1 MGHRA and CDR2 YSYEKL. The CDR3, cysteine through phenylalanine, is 15 amino acids long. Just CDR3 DNA is preserved here, 45 bases in frame from base 1. The entry originates in a study of early T cells in non-severe SARS-CoV-2 infection (dated by TCRdb to about 2021). About the study as a whole: TCR sequencing used bulk RNA from unsorted whole blood, so alpha and beta chains could not be paired. Beyond this particular receptor, the publication reports: VDJdb matching was skewed toward anti-spike CD8 responses and likely underestimated virus-specific expansions, missing private and CD4 specificities.

A case-control design nested within a healthcare worker cohort in London, UK, was used, with weekly nasopharyngeal swab PCR tests and blood sampling performed. Healthcare workers were enrolled in the week of the UK lockdown, from 23 to 31 March 2020, and were followed every week for up to roughly 15 weeks. Library creation used 5' RACE. Sequencing used a NextSeq 500. To correct for sequencing error and PCR bias, the TCR library protocol tagged individual cDNA molecules with unique molecular identifiers. Both TCR alpha and beta chains were sequenced, and tight co-correlation was observed between alpha and beta sequence abundances in each sample. The paper's data handling went like this. Decombinator V4 was used to annotate the V gene, J gene and CDR3 of the TCR sequences. Expanded TCRs were defined as changing significantly between any two time points under a Poisson model with p below 0.0001. TCR abundances were normalised to the total number of TCRs sequenced per sample and were expressed as counts per million. MAIT TCRs were defined by TRAV1-2 paired with TRAJ12, TRAJ20 or TRAJ33, and iNKT TCRs by TRAV10 paired with TRAJ18. A search of VDJdb, accessed on 1 November 2021, was run for TCRs annotated to CMV, EBV and SARS-CoV-2, with TCRs annotated for multiple antigens excluded. In TCRdb, the public reads were trimmed at Q25 with fastp and aligned with MiXCR, with productive beta chains retained. Each entry is one CDR3 protein sequence, shown with its most common DNA and genes. Here the V and J calls rest on TCRdb's processing, not on the authors' analysis. The sample table lists tens of thousands of distinct CDR3 sequences, roughly 4.4% of them with a count of one. Around 15% of the sample comes from the top ten.

The receptor comes from an adult who was a healthcare worker with PCR-confirmed SARS-CoV-2 infection or an uninfected control (not recorded which). Sequences were obtained from whole blood. The V gene is TRBV4-1 and the J gene is TRBJ2-1, with 10 middle bases fitting TRBD2. The CDR3 region has the sequence CASSTRTSGFSEQFF. The DNA sequence is given as TGCGCCAGCAGCACTCGGACTAGCGGTTTTAGTGAGCAGTTCTTC.